This T cell receptor (beta chain) comes out of a study of OX40 agonist ivuxolimab in advanced cancers. Study-level information: Ivuxolimab was delivered to patients intravenously every 2 weeks at doses spanning 0.01 to 10 mg/kg. Study results and caveats: More expanded clones were found, on average, in CD8+ than in CD4+ T cells. At 0.1 to 3.0 mg/kg and by week 6, CD4+ and CD8+ T cells in the blood had expanded clonally. Still undetermined is the antigen specificity of the expanded peripheral T cells.

Measured with immunoSEQ multiplex PCR; TCRdb has only the in-frame clones, and not every one. The sample lists tens of thousands of clones; 70% to 85% were seen once. CDR1 and CDR2 from the germline V gene are SNHLY and FYNNEI. This CDR3 contains 16 residues. In the case of this clone: Its target is not known.

This sequence was found in an adult with an advanced solid tumor such as melanoma, head and neck, liver or kidney cancer. Sequencing used CD4+ or CD8+ T cells sorted from blood, obtained in a trial of the OX40 agonist ivuxolimab. This chain uses TRBV2 with TRBJ2-5; D unresolved. The DNA end is more similar to TRBJ2-7, so the J call may be wrong. The DNA of the CDR3 is TGTGCCAGTACCGGGTCTCACCTCTTGAGCTCCTACGAGCAGTACTTC. This gives the protein CASTGSHLLSSYEQYF.